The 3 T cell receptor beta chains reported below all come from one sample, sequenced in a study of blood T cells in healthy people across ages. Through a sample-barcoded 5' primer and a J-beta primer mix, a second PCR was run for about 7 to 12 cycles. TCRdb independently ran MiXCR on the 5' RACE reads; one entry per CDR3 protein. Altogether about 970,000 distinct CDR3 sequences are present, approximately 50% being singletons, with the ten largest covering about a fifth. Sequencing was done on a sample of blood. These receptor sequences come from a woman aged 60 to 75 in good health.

The CDR3 reads CASSYYGTQETQYF. CDR3 sequence (DNA): TGTGCCAGCAGTTATTATGGGACCCAAGAGACCCAGTACTTC. The rearrangement joins TRBV28 to TRBJ2-5; perhaps D is TRBD1 or TRBD2 (5 bases each). The CDR3 contains 14 residues. CDR1 is MDHEN, CDR2 SYDVKM, per germline. With 4 bases removed from V and 1 base from J, the gap between germline ends came to 10 bases.

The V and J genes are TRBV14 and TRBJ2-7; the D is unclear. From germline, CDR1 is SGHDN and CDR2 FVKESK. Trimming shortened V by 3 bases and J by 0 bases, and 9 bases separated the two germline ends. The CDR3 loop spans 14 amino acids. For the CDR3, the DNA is TGTGCCAGCAGCCAGATGGGCGGCTCCTACGAGCAGTACTTC. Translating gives CASSQMGGSYEQYF.

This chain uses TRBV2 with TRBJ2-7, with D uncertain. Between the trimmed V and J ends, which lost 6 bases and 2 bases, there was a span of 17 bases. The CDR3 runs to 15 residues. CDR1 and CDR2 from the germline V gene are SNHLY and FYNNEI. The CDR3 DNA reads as TGTGCCAGCAGGGATGTGGTAATTTTGCCCTACGAGCAGTACTTC. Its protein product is CASRDVVILPYEQYF.